Presented here are 31 T cell receptor beta chains from one specimen sequenced in a study of radiotherapy plus CTLA-4 blockade in lung cancer. The protocol was immunoSEQ multiplex PCR, while the TCRdb copy is restricted to in-frame clones and leaves out a portion. The table records approximately 72,000 clones, around 80% of them present only once. The sample consisted of peripheral blood, taken from a patient treated with radiotherapy plus ipilimumab. These receptors were collected from a human donor with non-small cell lung cancer who had a complete response to radiotherapy plus ipilimumab.

The gene calls are TRBV2 and TRBJ1-3, with D uncertain. The germline V and J ends were trimmed by 7 bases and 4 bases, with 11 bases remaining between them. The CDR3 is made up of 13 amino acids. The germline gives CDR1 SNHLY, CDR2 FYNNEI. The DNA of the CDR3 is TGTGCCAGCACTGGGGAGTCCGGAAACACCATATATTTT. This codes for CASTGESGNTIYF.

V usage is TRBV18 and J usage is TRBJ1-1; unclear D gene. V lost 3 bases to trimming and J lost 2 bases, with 10 bases between them. The CDR3 runs 14 residues. Germline CDR1 is KGHSH and CDR2 is LQKENI. CDR3 DNA sequence: TGTGCCAGCTCACCTGAGTTTGGTAACACTGAAGCTTTCTTT. It is translated as CASSPEFGNTEAFF. Supplemented by reference TRBV18 and TRBJ1-1, the full variable domain reads NAGVMQNPRHLVRRRGQEARLRCSPMKGHSHVYWYRQLPEEGLKFMVYLQKENIIDESGMPKERFSAEFPKEGPSILRIQQVVRGDSAAYFCASSPEFGNTEAFFGQGTRLTVV.

The chain joins TRBV5-1 to TRBJ1-1; possible D gene TRBD1, 5 bases. Per germline, CDR1 SGHRS and CDR2 YFSETQ. CDR3 length: 13 amino acids. The V end lost 3 bases, the J end lost 3 bases, and 9 bases lay between the germline ends. For the CDR3, the DNA is TGCGCCAGCAGCTGGGACGGGGACACTGAAGCTTTCTTT. Its protein is CASSWDGDTEAFF.

This rearrangement joins TRBV30 to TRBJ1-6, with TRBD1 matching 10 bases. J lost 0 bases, V lost 4 bases, and 12 bases had no gene match. Germline V gives CDR1 GTSNPN, CDR2 SVGIG (reference sequence). This CDR3 region has 19 residues. The CDR3 is CAWTLRPGQGSSYNSPLHF. DNA of the CDR3: TGTGCCTGGACCCTGAGACCGGGACAGGGGAGCTCCTATAATTCACCCCTCCACTTT. The full variable domain, rest sourced from reference TRBV30 and TRBJ1-6, is SQTIHQWPATLVQPVGSPLSLECTVEGTSNPNLYWYRQAAGRGLQLLFYSVGIGQISSEVPQNLSASRPQDRQFILSSKKLLLSDSGFYLCAWTLRPGQGSSYNSPLHFGNGTRLTVT.

The V call is TRBV6-5, the J call TRBJ2-5; the D gene is possibly TRBD1 (5 bases). The length of the CDR3 is 16 residues. Germline V CDR1 and CDR2: MNHEY, SVGAGI. V lost 0 bases, J lost 2 bases, and 13 bases lay in between. In nucleotides, the CDR3 is TGTGCCAGCAGTTACTCGATACGTAGGGGACAAGAGACCCAGTACTTC. As protein: CASSYSIRRGQETQYF.

The V and J genes are TRBV30 and TRBJ2-5, with D hard to call. The ends were cut back, 0 bases at V and 4 bases at J, with 3 bases in the middle. This CDR3 comprises 11 residues. Germline assignment: CDR1 GTSNPN and CDR2 SVGIG (reference sequence). The CDR3 here is CAWSVIETQYF. CDR3 nucleotide sequence: TGTGCCTGGAGTGTGATAGAGACCCAGTACTTC.

This clone was detected a few times. The rearrangement links TRBV10-2 to TRBJ2-3; possibly TRBD1 or TRBD2 for D (6 bases each). Germline loops: CDR1 WSHSY, CDR2 SAAADI. Trimming pared 3 bases from V and 1 base from J, leaving 11 bases between. The CDR3 is 15 residues long. Here the CDR3 DNA reads TGCGCCAGCAGTGAAAGGGGGGTTGGCACAGATACGCAGTATTTT. Amino acid sequence: CASSERGVGTDTQYF.

The rearrangement links TRBV15 to TRBJ1-5; D is possibly TRBD1 (6 bases). V was cut by 1 base and J by 5 bases, with 12 bases left in between. CDR1 is LNHNV and CDR2 is YYDKDF in the germline V gene (reference sequence). The CDR3 loop spans 15 amino acids. The CDR3: CATSRGQAEDQPQHF. The CDR3 DNA is TGTGCCACCAGCAGAGGACAGGCTGAAGATCAGCCCCAGCATTTT.

The sample holds one count of this clone. The chain uses TRBV6-1 and TRBJ2-6; no definite D call. V was cut by 5 bases and J by 2 bases, with 7 bases left in between. The CDR3 loop spans 14 amino acids. Germline CDR1 reads MNHNS; CDR2 reads SASEGT. CDR3 amino acids: CASSSITGANVLTF. The CDR3 DNA is TGTGCCAGCAGTTCTATCACTGGGGCCAACGTCCTGACTTTC.

The chain recombines TRBV7-9 with TRBJ2-5; D unresolved. The V and J ends lost 3 bases and 5 bases respectively, with 10 bases between them. The V gene's germline CDR1 is SEHNR and CDR2 FQNEAQ (reference sequence). The CDR3 runs 13 residues. Here the CDR3 DNA reads TGTGCCAGCAGCTTTGGTACGATGGAGACCCAGTACTTC. Translated, it gives CASSFGTMETQYF. The whole variable domain, filled in from reference TRBV7-9 and TRBJ2-5, reads DTGVSQNPRHKITKRGQNVTFRCDPISEHNRLYWYRQTLGQGPEFLTYFQNEAQLEKSRLLSDRFSAERPKGSFSTLEIQRTEQGDSAMYLCASSFGTMETQYFGPGTRLLVL.

The rearrangement joins TRBV30 to TRBJ2-2; weak D call: TRBD1 (5 bases). The CDR3 has 15 residues. Germline assignment: CDR1 GTSNPN and CDR2 SVGIG (reference sequence). Between the trimmed V and J ends, which lost 1 base and 2 bases, there was a span of 11 bases. CDR3 DNA sequence: TGTGCCTGGAGTGGGGGCAGGGTAAACACCGGGGAGCTGTTTTTT. Translation gives CAWSGGRVNTGELFF.

J is TRBJ2-7 and V is TRBV2; D is perhaps TRBD2 (6 bases). Trimming pared 7 bases from V and 5 bases from J, leaving 18 bases between. CDR1 and CDR2 from the germline V gene are SNHLY and FYNNEI. The CDR3 has 14 residues. Here the CDR3 reads CASIRRLDSNEQYV. The CDR3 coding sequence is TGTGCCAGCATAAGGAGACTAGATTCGAACGAGCAGTACGTC.

The gene calls are TRBV6-5 and TRBJ1-2; 7 bases fit TRBD1. J gave up 2 bases and V 7 bases, and 10 bases lay outside the gene matches. The CDR3 has 15 amino acids. The germline V gene encodes CDR1 MNHEY and CDR2 SVGAGI. The chain's CDR3 is CASTPTDRHNYGYTF. CDR3 nucleotide sequence: TGTGCCAGCACCCCCACGGACAGGCACAACTATGGCTACACCTTC.

This sequence joins TRBV30 and TRBJ1-1; D call uncertain. The CDR3 runs 14 residues. Germline lookup yields CDR1 GTSNPN and CDR2 SVGIG (reference sequence). V gave up 0 bases and J gave up 6 bases, with 14 bases separating them. The CDR3 sequence: CAWSVLGPEAEAFF. The DNA of the CDR3 is TGTGCCTGGAGTGTACTAGGACCCGAGGCTGAAGCTTTCTTT.

The V call is TRBV18, the J call TRBJ1-2; D perhaps matches TRBD1 (6 bases). Between the trimmed V and J ends, which lost 3 bases and 5 bases, there was a span of 16 bases. The germline V gene has CDR1 KGHSH and CDR2 LQKENI. The CDR3 has 15 residues. The CDR3 DNA reads as TGTGCCAGCTCACCGAACCGGGACATTTATTATGGCTACACCTTC. Protein product: CASSPNRDIYYGYTF.

The chain combines TRBV18 with TRBJ2-3; D not certain. The CDR3 consists of 14 residues. V was cut by 3 bases and J by 6 bases, with 13 bases left in between. CDR1 and CDR2 from the germline V gene are KGHSH and LQKENI. CDR3 in DNA: TGTGCCAGCTCACCGCTTGCCGGATCCGATACGCAGTATTTT. Its protein product is CASSPLAGSDTQYF.

This clone was observed once. The chain joins TRBV11-3 to TRBJ2-7; D possibly uses TRBD1 or TRBD2 (6 bases each). Germline lookup yields CDR1 SGHNT and CDR2 YENEEA. Trimming shortened V by 10 bases and J by 3 bases, and 16 bases separated the two germline ends. The CDR3 consists of 13 residues. CDR3 coding DNA: TGTGCCACCGGGGGTAGGGGGAACTACGAGCAGTACTTC. It yields the protein CATGGRGNYEQYF.

Notes on this clone: This specimen includes other DNA sequences encoding the same CDR3. The V gene is TRBV30, the J gene TRBJ1-2; 8 bases fit TRBD1. CDR1 and CDR2 from the germline V gene are GTSNPN and SVGIG (reference sequence). The V and J ends lost 2 bases and 5 bases, in that order; junction bases with no gene match: 4. The CDR3 is made up of 13 amino acids. DNA for the CDR3: TGTGCCTGGAGTCGGGACAGGCCATATGGCTACACCTTC. It yields the protein CAWSRDRPYGYTF.

This sequence joins TRBV9 and TRBJ2-7; 8 bases fit TRBD2. CDR3 length: 14 amino acids. Looked up from germline, CDR1 is SGDLS and CDR2 is YYNGEE. V lost 6 bases and J lost 3; bases outside the gene matches: 8. CDR3 sequence (DNA): TGTGCCAGCAACAGGACTAGCACTGACTACGAGCAGTACGTC. Translating gives CASNRTSTDYEQYV.

The chain links TRBV4-1 to TRBJ1-2, with D unresolved. V was shortened by 3 bases and J by 7 bases, with 36 bases between the two germline ends. The CDR3 is 21 amino acids. Germline V gene lookup returns CDR1 MGHRA and CDR2 YSYEKL. CDR3 loop: CASSHPTGKGSQSIFGLGYTF. DNA of the CDR3: TGCGCCAGCAGCCATCCCACGGGAAAGGGCTCCCAATCTATTTTCGGCCTTGGCTACACCTTC.

The chain uses TRBV7-6 and TRBJ1-1, with a tentative D call TRBD1 (6 bases). The CDR3 has 14 residues. Per germline, CDR1 SGHVS and CDR2 FNYEAQ. V gave up 2 bases and J gave up 6 bases, with 13 bases separating them. CDR3 sequence (DNA): TGTGCCAGCAGCTTATTTACAGGGACCTCTGAAGCTTTCTTT. It yields the protein CASSLFTGTSEAFF.

CDR3 DNA: TGTGCCAGTAGTATGAGAGACAGGAACAATGAGCAGTTCTTC. This codes for CASSMRDRNNEQFF. V gene TRBV19 combines with J gene TRBJ2-1, with a possible D match to TRBD1 (6 bases). Germline loops: CDR1 LNHDA, CDR2 SQIVND (reference sequence). V was shortened by 3 bases and J by 5 bases, with 11 bases between the two germline ends. CDR3 size: 14 residues. Filled out from reference TRBV19 and TRBJ2-1, the complete variable domain reads DGGITQSPKYLFRKEGQNVTLSCEQNLNHDAMYWYRQDPGQGLRLIYYSQIVNDFQKGDIAEGYSVSREKKESFPLTVTSAQKNPTAFYLCASSMRDRNNEQFFGPGTRLTVL.

V is TRBV5-1 and J is TRBJ1-6, with D perhaps matching TRBD1 (6 bases). The CDR3 covers 17 residues. Trimming left V 2 bases short and J 8 bases short, with 20 bases between. CDR1 SGHRS and CDR2 YFSETQ come from the germline V gene. This CDR3 is CASSFNLQGGSDSPLHF. The DNA for the CDR3 is TGCGCCAGCAGCTTCAATTTACAGGGAGGATCGGATTCACCCCTCCACTTT. The entire variable domain, with the rest obtained from reference TRBV5-1 and TRBJ1-6, is as follows: KAGVTQTPRYLIKTRGQQVTLSCSPISGHRSVSWYQQTPGQGLQFLFEYFSETQRNKGNFPGRFSGRQFSNSRSEMNVSTLELGDSALYLCASSFNLQGGSDSPLHFGNGTRLTVT.

The rearrangement joins TRBV6-1 to TRBJ2-7; weak D call: TRBD1 (6 bases). Germline assignment: CDR1 MNHNS and CDR2 SASEGT. CDR3 size: 12 residues. The V end lost 6 bases, the J end lost 5 bases, and 11 bases lay between the germline ends. CDR3 sequence (DNA): TGTGCCAGCAGACAACAGGGTAACGAGCAGTACGTC. The encoded protein is CASRQQGNEQYV.

V usage is TRBV18 and J usage is TRBJ2-1; D gene uncertain. V was trimmed by 6 bases and J by 9 bases, leaving 12 bases between them. The CDR3 is made up of 12 amino acids. In germline, CDR1 is KGHSH, CDR2 LQKENI. CDR3: CASSGDRGEQFF. The CDR3 DNA is TGTGCCAGCTCCGGAGATCGCGGTGAGCAGTTCTTC.

The V and J genes are TRBV7-9 and TRBJ1-6; D possibly corresponds to TRBD1 (6 bases). This CDR3 contains 13 residues. Trimming shortened V by 4 bases and J by 11 bases, and 12 bases separated the two germline ends. Germline V gives CDR1 SEHNR, CDR2 FQNEAQ (reference sequence). The CDR3 protein is CASSSDSRAPLHF. The CDR3 DNA reads TGTGCCAGCAGCTCGGACAGTCGCGCACCCCTCCACTTT.

The chain couples TRBV30 to TRBJ2-2; TRBD2 matches at 8 bases. The V gene end was trimmed by 1 base and the J gene end by 5 bases; junction bases not matched to a gene: 6. From germline, CDR1 is GTSNPN and CDR2 SVGIG (reference sequence). CDR3 length: 15 residues. The CDR3 sequence: CAWSGTSGRTGELFF. CDR3 coding DNA: TGTGCCTGGAGTGGTACTAGCGGAAGGACCGGGGAGCTGTTTTTT.

The chain employs TRBV9 and TRBJ2-2; the D gene is possibly TRBD2 (5 bases). Germline V lookup: CDR1 SGDLS, CDR2 YYNGEE. V dropped 2 bases and J dropped 1 base, with 6 bases sitting between them. There are 14 residues in the CDR3. CDR3 loop: CASSVGGNTGELFF. The CDR3 DNA reads as TGTGCCAGCAGCGTTGGAGGGAACACCGGGGAGCTGTTTTTT.

Only a few counts were recorded for this clone. This chain connects TRBV6-1 to TRBJ1-4, with TRBD1 as a possible D gene (6 bases). CDR3 size: 13 residues. V lost 3 bases and J lost 7, with 9 bases in between. Germline lookup yields CDR1 MNHNS and CDR2 SASEGT. The CDR3: CASSETGFEKLFF. The CDR3 region has the DNA TGTGCCAGCAGTGAGACAGGATTTGAAAAACTGTTTTTT.

The J gene is TRBJ1-4, the V gene TRBV5-1; D might be TRBD1 (5 bases). Germline V gene sequence: CDR1 SGHRS, CDR2 YFSETQ. V was shortened by 4 bases and J by 0 bases, with 10 bases between the two germline ends. CDR3 length: 15 amino acids. CDR3 bases: TGCGCCAGCAGCAGGGACGGTTCAACTAATGAAAAACTGTTTTTT. Encoded protein: CASSRDGSTNEKLFF. Together with reference TRBV5-1 and TRBJ1-4, the CDR3 gives the full variable domain: KAGVTQTPRYLIKTRGQQVTLSCSPISGHRSVSWYQQTPGQGLQFLFEYFSETQRNKGNFPGRFSGRQFSNSRSEMNVSTLELGDSALYLCASSRDGSTNEKLFFGSGTQLSVL.

The J gene is TRBJ1-3, the V gene TRBV7-2, with TRBD1 as a possible D gene (5 bases). This CDR3 is built from 15 residues. The ends were cut back, 1 base at V and 7 bases at J, with 14 bases in the middle. The germline CDR1 and CDR2 sequences are SGHTA and FQGNSA. In DNA, the CDR3 is TGTGCCAGCAGCTTAGAGGCAGGGCAAGGGAACACCATATATTTT. Protein sequence: CASSLEAGQGNTIYF.